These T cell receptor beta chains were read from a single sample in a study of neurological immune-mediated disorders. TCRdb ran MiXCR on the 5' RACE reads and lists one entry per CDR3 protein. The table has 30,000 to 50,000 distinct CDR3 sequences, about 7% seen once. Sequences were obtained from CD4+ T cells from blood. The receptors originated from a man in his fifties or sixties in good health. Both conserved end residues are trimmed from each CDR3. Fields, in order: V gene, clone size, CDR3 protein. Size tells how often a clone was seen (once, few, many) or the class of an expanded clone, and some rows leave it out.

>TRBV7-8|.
ASSFSTQEQY
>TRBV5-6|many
ASSLPDSPNVLT
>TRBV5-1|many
ASSLGNRETQY
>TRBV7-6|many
ASSLVVPGGSGTDTQY
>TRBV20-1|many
SARDLRGYEQY
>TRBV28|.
ASSAGGTWRETQY
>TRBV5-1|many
ASTTGREGTGELF
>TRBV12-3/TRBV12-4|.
ASRPGLASTYEQY
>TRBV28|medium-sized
ASTQTGAGTQY
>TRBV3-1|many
ASSQEAGNGYT
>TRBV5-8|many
APFPGLAVSYNEQF
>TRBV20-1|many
SAKPPASAYVYNEQF
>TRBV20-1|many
SAHRGSYEQY
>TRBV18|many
ASSPRLAGGPSEYNEQF
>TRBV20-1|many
SAYRGGNQPQH
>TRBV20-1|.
SARLGTANSPLH
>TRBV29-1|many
SVVRGSSYNEQF
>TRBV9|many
ASSPGTGNRKQY
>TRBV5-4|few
ASSPSGPSPTDTEAF
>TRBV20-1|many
SARGPAGSSYNEQF
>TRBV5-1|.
ASSLGMFQETQY
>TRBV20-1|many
SANLAGAGTDTQY
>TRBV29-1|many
SGSDRSSTDTQY
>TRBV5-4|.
ASSPAASTDTQY
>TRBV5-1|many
ASSLSLAGGTYEQY
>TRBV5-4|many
ASSQTSGRVAGELF
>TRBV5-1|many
ASSLVGLGNEQY
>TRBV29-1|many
SVEQVAYNEQF
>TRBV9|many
ASSGPKRNGNTIY
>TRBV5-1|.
ASSLELGRNTEAF
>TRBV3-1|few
ASSQWGGYEQY
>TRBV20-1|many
SANPSGGIYNEQF
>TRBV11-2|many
ASSLNSGRPYEQY
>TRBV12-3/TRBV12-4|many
ASSSIEGGEQF
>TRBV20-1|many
SAREPGGPQETQY
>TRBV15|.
ATSTAGVSYEQY
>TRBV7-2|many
ASSINSGRAYEQY
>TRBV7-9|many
ATRQGRADTQY
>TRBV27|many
ASSFSGRVTGELF
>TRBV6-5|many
ASSDTPLTREQF
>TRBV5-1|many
ASRSRGWRERDEQY
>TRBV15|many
ATSRDRLAGGVETQY
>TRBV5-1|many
ASSYRDPQETQY
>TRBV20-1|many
SARGDGNNPYEQY
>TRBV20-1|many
SATSLAGTDTQY
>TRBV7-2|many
ASSLWQGANEQY
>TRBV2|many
ASSPRTGGTGELF
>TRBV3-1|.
ASSNRDRAYEQY
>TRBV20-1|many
SARDPPRTVSNQPQH
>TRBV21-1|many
ASSSLADNEQF
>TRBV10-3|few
AISHRRINTEAF